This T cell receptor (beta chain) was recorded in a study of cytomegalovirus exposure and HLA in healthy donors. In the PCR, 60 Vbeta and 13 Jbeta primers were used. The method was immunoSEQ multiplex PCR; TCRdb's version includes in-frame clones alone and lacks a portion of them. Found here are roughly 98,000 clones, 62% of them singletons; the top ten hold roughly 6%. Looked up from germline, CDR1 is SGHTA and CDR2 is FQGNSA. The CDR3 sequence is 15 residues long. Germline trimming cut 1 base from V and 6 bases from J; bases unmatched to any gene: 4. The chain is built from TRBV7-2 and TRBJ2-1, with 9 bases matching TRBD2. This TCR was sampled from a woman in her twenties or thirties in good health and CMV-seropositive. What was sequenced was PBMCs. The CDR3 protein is CASSLGGGAGNEQFF. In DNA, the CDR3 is TGTGCCAGCAGCTTAGGCGGGGGGGCCGGCAATGAGCAGTTCTTC.